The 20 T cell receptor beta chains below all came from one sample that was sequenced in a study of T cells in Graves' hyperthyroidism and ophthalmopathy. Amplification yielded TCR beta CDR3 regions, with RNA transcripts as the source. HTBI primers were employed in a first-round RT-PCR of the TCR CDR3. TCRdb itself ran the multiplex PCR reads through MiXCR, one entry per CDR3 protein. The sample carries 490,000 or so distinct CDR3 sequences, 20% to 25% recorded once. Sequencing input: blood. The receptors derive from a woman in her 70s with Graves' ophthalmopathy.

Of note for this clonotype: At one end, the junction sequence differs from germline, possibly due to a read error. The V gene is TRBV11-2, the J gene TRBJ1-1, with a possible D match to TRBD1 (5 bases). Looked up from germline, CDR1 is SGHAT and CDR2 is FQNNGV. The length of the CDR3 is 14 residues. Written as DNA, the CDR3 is TGTGCCAGCAGCTTAGACAGGGTGAACACTCAAGCTTTCTTT. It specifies CASSLDRVNTQAFF.

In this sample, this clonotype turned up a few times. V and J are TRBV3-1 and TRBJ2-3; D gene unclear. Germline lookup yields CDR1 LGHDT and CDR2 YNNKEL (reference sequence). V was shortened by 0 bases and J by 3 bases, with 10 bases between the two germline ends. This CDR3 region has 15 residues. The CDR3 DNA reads TGTGCCAGCAGCCAAGAAGTGGGATCTACAGATACGCAGTATTTT. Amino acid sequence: CASSQEVGSTDTQYF.

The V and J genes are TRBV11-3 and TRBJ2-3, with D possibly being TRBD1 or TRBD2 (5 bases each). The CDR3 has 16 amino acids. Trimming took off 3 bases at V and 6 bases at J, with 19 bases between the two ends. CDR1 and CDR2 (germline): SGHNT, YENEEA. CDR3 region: CASSFTGPPSWDTQYF. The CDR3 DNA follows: TGTGCCAGCAGCTTTACGGGACCTCCCTCCTGGGATACGCAGTATTTT.

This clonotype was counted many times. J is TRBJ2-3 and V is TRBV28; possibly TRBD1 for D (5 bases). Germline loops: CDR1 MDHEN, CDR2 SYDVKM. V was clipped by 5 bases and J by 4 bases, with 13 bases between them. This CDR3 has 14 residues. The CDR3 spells CASSLQGNPDTQYF. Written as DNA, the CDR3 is TGTGCCAGCAGTCTTCAGGGTAACCCAGATACGCAGTATTTT.

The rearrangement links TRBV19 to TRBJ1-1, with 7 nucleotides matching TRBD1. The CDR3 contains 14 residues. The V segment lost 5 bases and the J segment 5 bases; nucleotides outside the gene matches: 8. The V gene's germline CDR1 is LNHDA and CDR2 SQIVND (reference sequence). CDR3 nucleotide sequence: TGTGCCAGTAGTTCCCGACAGGGAAAAACTGAAGCTTTCTTT. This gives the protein CASSSRQGKTEAFF.

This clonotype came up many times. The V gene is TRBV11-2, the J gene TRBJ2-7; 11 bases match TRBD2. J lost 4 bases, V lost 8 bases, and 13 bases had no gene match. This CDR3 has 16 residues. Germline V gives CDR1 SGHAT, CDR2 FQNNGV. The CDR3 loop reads CASCLRGLAGRYEQYF. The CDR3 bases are TGTGCCAGCTGCCTACGTGGACTAGCGGGCAGGTACGAGCAGTACTTC.

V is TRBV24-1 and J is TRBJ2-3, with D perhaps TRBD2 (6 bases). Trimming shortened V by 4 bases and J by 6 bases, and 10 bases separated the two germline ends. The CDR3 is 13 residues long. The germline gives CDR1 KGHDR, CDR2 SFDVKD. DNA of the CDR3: TGTGCCACCAGTGACCTCCGGGGGGATACGCAGTATTTT. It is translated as CATSDLRGDTQYF.

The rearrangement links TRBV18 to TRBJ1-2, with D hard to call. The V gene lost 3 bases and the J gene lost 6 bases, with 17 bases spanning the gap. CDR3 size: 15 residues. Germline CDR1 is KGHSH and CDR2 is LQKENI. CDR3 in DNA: TGTGCCAGCTCACCCGAAGCCGGGAGTATGGATGGCTACACCTTC. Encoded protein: CASSPEAGSMDGYTF. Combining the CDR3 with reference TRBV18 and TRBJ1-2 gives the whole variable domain NAGVMQNPRHLVRRRGQEARLRCSPMKGHSHVYWYRQLPEEGLKFMVYLQKENIIDESGMPKERFSAEFPKEGPSILRIQQVVRGDSAAYFCASSPEAGSMDGYTFGSGTRLTVV.

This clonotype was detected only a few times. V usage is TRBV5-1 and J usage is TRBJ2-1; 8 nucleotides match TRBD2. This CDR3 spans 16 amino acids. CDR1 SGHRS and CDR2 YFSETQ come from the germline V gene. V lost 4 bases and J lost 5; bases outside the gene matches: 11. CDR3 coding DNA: TGCGCCAGCAGCGTCAGGCTAGCGGGCCTCAACAATGAGCAGTTCTTC. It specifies CASSVRLAGLNNEQFF. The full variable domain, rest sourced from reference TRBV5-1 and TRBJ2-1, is KAGVTQTPRYLIKTRGQQVTLSCSPISGHRSVSWYQQTPGQGLQFLFEYFSETQRNKGNFPGRFSGRQFSNSRSEMNVSTLELGDSALYLCASSVRLAGLNNEQFFGPGTRLTVL.

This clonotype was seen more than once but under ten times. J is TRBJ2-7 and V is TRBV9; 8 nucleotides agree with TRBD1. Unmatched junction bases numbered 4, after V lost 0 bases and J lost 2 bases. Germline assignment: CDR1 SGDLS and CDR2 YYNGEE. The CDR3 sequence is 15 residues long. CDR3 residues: CASSVAGGLAYEQYF. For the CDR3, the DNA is TGTGCCAGCAGCGTAGCAGGGGGCCTCGCCTACGAGCAGTACTTC.

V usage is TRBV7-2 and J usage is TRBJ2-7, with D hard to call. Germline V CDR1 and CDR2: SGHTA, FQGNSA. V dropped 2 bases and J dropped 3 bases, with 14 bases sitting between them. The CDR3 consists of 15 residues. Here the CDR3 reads CASSLNPGQRYEQYF. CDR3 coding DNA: TGTGCCAGCAGCTTAAACCCTGGGCAGCGCTACGAGCAGTACTTC.

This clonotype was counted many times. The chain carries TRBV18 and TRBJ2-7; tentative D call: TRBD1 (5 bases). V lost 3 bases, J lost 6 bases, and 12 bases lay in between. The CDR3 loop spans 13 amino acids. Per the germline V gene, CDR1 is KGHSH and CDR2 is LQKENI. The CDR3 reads CASSPSGPAEQYF. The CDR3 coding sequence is TGTGCCAGCTCACCCTCAGGGCCGGCCGAGCAGTACTTC. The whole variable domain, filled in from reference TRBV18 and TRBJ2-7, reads NAGVMQNPRHLVRRRGQEARLRCSPMKGHSHVYWYRQLPEEGLKFMVYLQKENIIDESGMPKERFSAEFPKEGPSILRIQQVVRGDSAAYFCASSPSGPAEQYFGPGTRLTVT.

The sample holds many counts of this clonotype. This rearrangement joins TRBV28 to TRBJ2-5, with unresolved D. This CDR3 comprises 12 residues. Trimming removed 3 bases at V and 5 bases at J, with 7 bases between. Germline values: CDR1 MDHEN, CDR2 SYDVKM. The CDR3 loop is CASSLYRETQYF. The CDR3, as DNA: TGTGCCAGCAGTTTGTATCGGGAGACCCAGTACTTC.

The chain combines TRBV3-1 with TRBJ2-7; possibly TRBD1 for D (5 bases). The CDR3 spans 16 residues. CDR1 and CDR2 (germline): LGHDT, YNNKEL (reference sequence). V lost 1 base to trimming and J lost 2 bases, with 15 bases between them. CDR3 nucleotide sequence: TGTGCCAGCAGCCAAGTATTTACAGGAAACCCCTACGAGCAGTACTTC. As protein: CASSQVFTGNPYEQYF.

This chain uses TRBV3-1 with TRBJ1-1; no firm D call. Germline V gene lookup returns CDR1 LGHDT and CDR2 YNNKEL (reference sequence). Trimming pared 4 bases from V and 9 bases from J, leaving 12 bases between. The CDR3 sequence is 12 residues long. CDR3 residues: CASSRGEVKAFF. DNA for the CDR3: TGTGCCAGCAGCCGAGGTGAAGTAAAAGCTTTCTTT.

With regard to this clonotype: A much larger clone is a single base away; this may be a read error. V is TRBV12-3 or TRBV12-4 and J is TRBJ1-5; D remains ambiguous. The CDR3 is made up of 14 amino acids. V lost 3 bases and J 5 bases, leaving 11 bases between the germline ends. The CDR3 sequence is CASSFRQGYQPQHF. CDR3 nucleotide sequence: TGTGCCAGCAGTTTCCGACAAGGATATCAGCCCCAGCATTTT.

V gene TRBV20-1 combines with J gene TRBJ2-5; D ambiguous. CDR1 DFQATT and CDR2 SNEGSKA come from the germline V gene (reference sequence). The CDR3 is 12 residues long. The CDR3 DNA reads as TGCAGCTACCAGGTCGATCAAGAGACCCAGTACTTC. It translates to CSYQVDQETQYF.

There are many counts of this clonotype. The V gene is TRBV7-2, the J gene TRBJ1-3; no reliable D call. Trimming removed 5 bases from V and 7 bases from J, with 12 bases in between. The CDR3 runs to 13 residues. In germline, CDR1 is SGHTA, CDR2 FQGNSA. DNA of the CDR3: TGTGCCAGCAGCCCCCCAGGCCGCAACACCATATATTTT. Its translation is CASSPPGRNTIYF.

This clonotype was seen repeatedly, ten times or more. Here the CDR3 reads CASSRRGDYGYTF. CDR3 DNA: TGTGCCAGCTCCAGAAGGGGGGACTATGGCTACACCTTC. The chain employs TRBV2 and TRBJ1-2; a weak D match, TRBD1 (6 bases). This CDR3 spans 13 amino acids. Germline assignment: CDR1 SNHLY and CDR2 FYNNEI. V was pared by 8 bases and J by 3 bases, with 13 bases between.

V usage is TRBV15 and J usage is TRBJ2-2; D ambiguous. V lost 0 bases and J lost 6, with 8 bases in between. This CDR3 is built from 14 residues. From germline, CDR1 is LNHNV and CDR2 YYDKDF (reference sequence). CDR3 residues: CATSRDLSAGELFF. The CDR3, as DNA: TGTGCCACCAGCAGAGATCTAAGCGCCGGGGAGCTGTTTTTT.